This T cell receptor beta chain was captured by sequencing in a study of cytomegalovirus exposure and HLA in healthy donors. Regarding the study as a whole: CMV serostatus was the sole immune exposure information available.

Concerning this clone: Antigen specificity is unknown.

The PCR was carried out with 60 Vbeta primers and 13 Jbeta primers. The method was immunoSEQ multiplex PCR; TCRdb's version includes in-frame clones alone and lacks a portion of them. Here the sample spans about 180,000 clones, 84% being singletons. The CDR3 contains 14 residues. Germline loops: CDR1 MNHNS, CDR2 SASEGT. The V segment lost 4 bases and the J segment 7 bases; nucleotides outside the gene matches: 5. This chain joins TRBV6-1 and TRBJ2-3; 10 bases map to TRBD2. The sequencing input was PBMCs. The receptor was isolated from a girl aged 2 to 10 in good health and CMV-seropositive. This chain's CDR3 is CASSVGLAMNTQYF. The CDR3 DNA reads as TGTGCCAGCAGTGTGGGACTAGCGATGAATACGCAGTATTTT.